The 14 T cell receptor beta chains reported below all come from one sample, sequenced in a study of cytotoxic CD8 clonotypes in ibrutinib-treated CLL. This table comes from immunoSEQ multiplex PCR, and its TCRdb copy is limited to in-frame clones, with some not included. Of approximately 190,000 clones in the sample, approximately 75% were seen once. The starting material was PBMCs, obtained after 12 months of ibrutinib treatment. The receptors were gathered from a human donor with chronic lymphocytic leukemia.

DNA for the CDR3: TGCGCCAGCAACAACTACAATGAGCAGTTCTTC. Its protein product is CASNNYNEQFF. The V and J genes are TRBV5-1 and TRBJ2-1; D is unresolved. V shed 6 bases and J shed 3 bases, with 4 bases lying between them. Per germline, CDR1 SGHRS and CDR2 YFSETQ. The CDR3 covers 11 residues.

The chain joins TRBV10-3 to TRBJ1-5; no clear D. The CDR3 contains 14 residues. The germline V gene encodes CDR1 ENHRY and CDR2 SYGVKD. The CDR3 reads CAATGNPLNQPQHF. DNA for the CDR3: TGTGCTGCAACCGGGAATCCTCTCAATCAGCCCCAGCATTTT.

Turning to this clone: Other DNA sequences in this sample translate to the same CDR3. The V call is TRBV30, the J call TRBJ1-5; D might be TRBD1 (5 bases). V lost 0 bases and J 3 bases, leaving 6 bases between the germline ends. Germline assignment: CDR1 GTSNPN and CDR2 SVGIG (reference sequence). The CDR3 loop spans 13 amino acids. CDR3 in DNA: TGTGCCTGGAGTGTCAGGGCCAATCAGCCCCAGCATTTT. Amino acids: CAWSVRANQPQHF.

This rearrangement joins TRBV19 to TRBJ1-1, with 9 bases matching TRBD1. Trimming cost V 6 bases and J 6 bases; bases outside gene matches: 8. This CDR3 is built from 14 residues. Germline V lookup: CDR1 LNHDA, CDR2 SQIVND (reference sequence). The CDR3 loop reads CASRRGQGSPEAFF. The DNA of the CDR3 is TGTGCCAGTAGAAGGGGACAGGGTTCGCCTGAAGCTTTCTTT.

The V and J genes are TRBV7-6 and TRBJ1-3; possible D gene TRBD1, 5 bases. Trimming stripped 5 bases from V and 4 bases from J, with 9 bases between. Germline-derived CDR1 and CDR2 are SGHVS and FNYEAQ. The CDR3 spans 13 residues. The chain's CDR3 is CASSPWDGNTIYF. For the CDR3, the DNA is TGTGCCAGCAGCCCTTGGGACGGAAACACCATATATTTT.

J is TRBJ2-3 and V is TRBV2, with D possibly being TRBD2 (6 bases). The CDR3 runs 15 residues. Germline CDR1 reads SNHLY; CDR2 reads FYNNEI. Deletions cut 3 bases from V and 2 bases from J, with 12 bases between. CDR3 coding DNA: TGTGCCAGCAGTGATAGGGACTCCTACACAGATACGCAGTATTTT. Translating gives CASSDRDSYTDTQYF.

V and J are TRBV7-9 and TRBJ2-3; 13 bases fit TRBD2. V gave up 10 bases and J gave up 0 bases; unmatched junction bases: 10. The germline V gene encodes CDR1 SEHNR and CDR2 FQNEAQ (reference sequence). The CDR3 has 17 residues. As DNA, the CDR3 is TGTGCCACCGAGACTAGCGGGGGGCCCCCTAGCACAGATACGCAGTATTTT. Its translation is CATETSGGPPSTDTQYF.

This clone was detected only a few times. This rearrangement joins TRBV28 to TRBJ1-2, with unresolved D. The CDR3 totals 16 residues. The germline V and J ends were trimmed by 4 bases and 5 bases, with 20 bases remaining between them. CDR1 is MDHEN, CDR2 SYDVKM, per germline. The CDR3 DNA follows: TGTGCCAGCAGTTACATTAGCGTGGGTCGACTTTATGGCTACACCTTC. Translating gives CASSYISVGRLYGYTF.

The chain recombines TRBV5-4 with TRBJ1-2; D is unclear. The CDR3 consists of 13 residues. Trimming took off 0 bases at V and 4 bases at J, with 7 bases between the two ends. The germline V gene encodes CDR1 SGHNT and CDR2 YYREEE (reference sequence). This CDR3 is CASSLEVGYGYTF. The CDR3 DNA reads TGTGCCAGCAGCTTGGAAGTAGGCTATGGCTACACCTTC.

The chain is built from TRBV28 and TRBJ2-5; 8 nucleotides match TRBD1. Per the germline V gene, CDR1 is MDHEN and CDR2 is SYDVKM. CDR3 length: 14 amino acids. The ends lost 5 bases at V and 5 bases at J; junction bases unmatched: 7. CDR3 sequence: CASSSRGQWETQYF. Written as DNA, the CDR3 is TGTGCCAGCAGTAGCAGGGGGCAGTGGGAGACCCAGTACTTC.

The chain carries TRBV5-1 and TRBJ2-5; the match to TRBD1 covers 7 bases. The CDR3 loop spans 16 amino acids. The germline V gene has CDR1 SGHRS and CDR2 YFSETQ. V lost 0 bases and J lost 4; bases outside the gene matches: 9. The CDR3 coding sequence is TGCGCCAGCAGCTTGGGTGCAGGGGGATTCGGAGAGACCCAGTACTTC. Protein: CASSLGAGGFGETQYF.

This clone was observed a few times. In DNA, the CDR3 is TGTGCCAGCAGCTCCGGAGGGACAGGGGGCCTCTATGGCTACACCTTC. This translates into CASSSGGTGGLYGYTF. The gene calls are TRBV5-4 and TRBJ1-2, with 12 bases that match TRBD1. Germline V gene data show CDR1 as SGHNT and CDR2 as YYREEE (reference sequence). V trimming: 3 bases; J trimming: 4 bases; junction bases outside the gene matches: 7. The CDR3 is made up of 16 amino acids.

The chain couples TRBV10-2 to TRBJ2-3, with TRBD2 matching 13 bases. Trimming at V came to 7 bases and at J to 0 bases, leaving 16 bases not matched to a gene. CDR1 and CDR2 (germline): WSHSY, SAAADI. CDR3 size: 20 residues. This chain's CDR3 is CASTRGLAGVGGDSTDTQYF. The CDR3 DNA sequence: TGCGCCAGCACCCGCGGACTAGCGGGAGTTGGCGGGGATAGCACAGATACGCAGTATTTT.

The chain employs TRBV7-9 and TRBJ2-2, with D possibly being TRBD1 (6 bases). CDR3 length: 17 amino acids. Germline lookup yields CDR1 SEHNR and CDR2 FQNEAQ (reference sequence). Trimming took 5 bases from V and 2 from J, leaving 18 bases between them. CDR3 sequence (DNA): TGTGCCAGCAGCCGACCCGCCGGGACACCAAACACCGGGGAGCTGTTTTTT. Translated, it gives CASSRPAGTPNTGELFF.